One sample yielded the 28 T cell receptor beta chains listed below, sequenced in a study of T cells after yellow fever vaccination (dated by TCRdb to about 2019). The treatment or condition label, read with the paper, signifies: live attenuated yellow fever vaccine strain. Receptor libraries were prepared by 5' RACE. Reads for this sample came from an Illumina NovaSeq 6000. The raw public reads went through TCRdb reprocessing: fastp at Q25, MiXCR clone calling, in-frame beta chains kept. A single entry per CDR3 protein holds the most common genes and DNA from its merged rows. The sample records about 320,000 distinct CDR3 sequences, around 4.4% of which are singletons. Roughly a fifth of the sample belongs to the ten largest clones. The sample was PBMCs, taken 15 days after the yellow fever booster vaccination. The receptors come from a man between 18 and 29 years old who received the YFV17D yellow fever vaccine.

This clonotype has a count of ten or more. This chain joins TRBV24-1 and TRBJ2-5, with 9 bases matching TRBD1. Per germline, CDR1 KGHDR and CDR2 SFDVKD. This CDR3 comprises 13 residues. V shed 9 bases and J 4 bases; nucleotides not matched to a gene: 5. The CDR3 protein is CATEPGQGETQYF. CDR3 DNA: TGTGCCACCGAGCCGGGACAGGGAGAGACCCAGTACTTC.

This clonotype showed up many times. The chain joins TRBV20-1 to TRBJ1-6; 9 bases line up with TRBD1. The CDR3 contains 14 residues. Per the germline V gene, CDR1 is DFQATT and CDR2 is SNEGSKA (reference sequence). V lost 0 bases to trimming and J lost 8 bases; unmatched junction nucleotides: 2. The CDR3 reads CSARDGQGYSPLHF. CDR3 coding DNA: TGCAGTGCTAGAGATGGACAGGGGTATTCACCCCTCCACTTT.

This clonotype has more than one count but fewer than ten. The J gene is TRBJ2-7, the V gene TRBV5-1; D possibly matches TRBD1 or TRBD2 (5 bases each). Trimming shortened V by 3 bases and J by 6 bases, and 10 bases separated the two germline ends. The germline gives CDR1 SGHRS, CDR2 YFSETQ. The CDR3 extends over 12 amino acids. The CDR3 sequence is CASSWDRIEQYF. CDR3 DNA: TGCGCCAGCAGCTGGGACCGGATCGAGCAGTACTTC.

In DNA form, the CDR3 reads TGCAGCGCCCGGACGAAGGGGGGATTCCAAGAGACCCAGTACTTC. It yields the protein CSARTKGGFQETQYF. This chain connects TRBV29-1 to TRBJ2-5; TRBD1 or TRBD2 may be the D gene (6 bases each). V was shortened by 7 bases and J by 1 base, with 19 bases between the two germline ends. The V gene's germline CDR1 is SQVTM and CDR2 ANQGSEA. The CDR3 is 15 amino acids.

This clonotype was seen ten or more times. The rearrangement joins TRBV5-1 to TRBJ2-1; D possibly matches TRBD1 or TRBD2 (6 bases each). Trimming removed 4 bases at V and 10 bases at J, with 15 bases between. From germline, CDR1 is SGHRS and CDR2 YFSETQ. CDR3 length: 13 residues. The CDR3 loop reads CASSPDRAGEQFF. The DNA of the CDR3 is TGCGCCAGCAGCCCGGACAGAGCGGGCGAGCAGTTCTTC. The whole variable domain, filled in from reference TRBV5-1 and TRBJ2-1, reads KAGVTQTPRYLIKTRGQQVTLSCSPISGHRSVSWYQQTPGQGLQFLFEYFSETQRNKGNFPGRFSGRQFSNSRSEMNVSTLELGDSALYLCASSPDRAGEQFFGPGTRLTVL.

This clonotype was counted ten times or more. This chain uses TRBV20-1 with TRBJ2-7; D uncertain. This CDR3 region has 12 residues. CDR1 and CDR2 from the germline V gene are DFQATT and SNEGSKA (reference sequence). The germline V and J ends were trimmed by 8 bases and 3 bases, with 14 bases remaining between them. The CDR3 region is CSTLRLNYEQYF. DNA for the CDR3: TGCAGTACCCTGCGGCTAAACTACGAGCAGTACTTC.

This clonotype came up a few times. Here the CDR3 reads CASSPSWDRGSPLHF. CDR3 sequence (DNA): TGTGCCAGCAGCCCCTCTTGGGACAGGGGGTCACCCCTCCACTTT. This chain links TRBV7-9 with TRBJ1-6, with 11 bases that match TRBD1. The trim removed 5 bases at V and 10 bases at J, leaving 7 bases unmatched. The CDR3 spans 15 residues. Germline V gives CDR1 SEHNR, CDR2 FQNEAQ (reference sequence).

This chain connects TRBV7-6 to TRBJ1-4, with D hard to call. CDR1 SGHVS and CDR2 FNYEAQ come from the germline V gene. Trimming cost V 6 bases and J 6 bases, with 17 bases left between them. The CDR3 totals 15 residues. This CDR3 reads CASRFGPPEDEKLFF. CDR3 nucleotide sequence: TGTGCCAGCAGATTCGGGCCTCCCGAGGATGAAAAACTGTTTTTT.

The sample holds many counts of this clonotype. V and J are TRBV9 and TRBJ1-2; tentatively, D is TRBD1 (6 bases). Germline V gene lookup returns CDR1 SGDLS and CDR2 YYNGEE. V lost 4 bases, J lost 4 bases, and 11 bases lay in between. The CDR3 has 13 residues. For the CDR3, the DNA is TGTGCCAGCAGCCAGGACAGCGCCTATGGCTACACCTTC. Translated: CASSQDSAYGYTF.

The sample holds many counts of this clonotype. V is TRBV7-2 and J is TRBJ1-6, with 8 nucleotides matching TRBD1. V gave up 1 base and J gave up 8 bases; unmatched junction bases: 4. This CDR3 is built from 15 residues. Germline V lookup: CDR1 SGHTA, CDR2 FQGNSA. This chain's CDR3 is CASSLERTGHSPLHF. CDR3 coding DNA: TGTGCCAGCAGCTTAGAGCGGACAGGGCATTCACCCCTCCACTTT.

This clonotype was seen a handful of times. The DNA for the CDR3 is TGCGCCAGCAGCTTGGTGGGGACAGGGAACACCGGGGAGCTGTTTTTT. Amino acids: CASSLVGTGNTGELFF. The rearrangement links TRBV5-1 to TRBJ2-2; the match to TRBD1 covers 8 bases. Unmatched junction bases numbered 2, after V lost 0 bases and J lost 1 base. Per germline, CDR1 SGHRS and CDR2 YFSETQ. The CDR3 loop spans 16 amino acids.

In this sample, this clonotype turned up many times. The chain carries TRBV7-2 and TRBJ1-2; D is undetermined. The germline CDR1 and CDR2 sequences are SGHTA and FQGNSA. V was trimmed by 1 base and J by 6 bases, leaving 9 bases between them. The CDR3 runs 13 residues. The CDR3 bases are TGTGCCAGCAGCTTAGGTCCCCTAGATGGCTACACCTTC. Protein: CASSLGPLDGYTF.

The CDR3 bases are TGTGCCAGCAGTTTAAGGAGCATTCAATCGAACACCGGGGAGCTGTTTTTT. Translating it yields CASSLRSIQSNTGELFF. The gene calls are TRBV12-3 or TRBV12-4 and TRBJ2-2; D gene ambiguous. The V end lost 2 bases, the J end lost 0 bases, and 13 bases lay between the germline ends. This CDR3 is built from 17 residues.

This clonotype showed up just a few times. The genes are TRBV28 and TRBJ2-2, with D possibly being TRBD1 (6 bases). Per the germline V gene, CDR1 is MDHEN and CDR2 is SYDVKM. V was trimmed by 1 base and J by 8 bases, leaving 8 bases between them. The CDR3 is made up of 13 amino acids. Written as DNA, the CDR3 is TGTGCCAGCAGTTTATCAGGGGCGGGGGAGCTGTTTTTT. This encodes CASSLSGAGELFF.

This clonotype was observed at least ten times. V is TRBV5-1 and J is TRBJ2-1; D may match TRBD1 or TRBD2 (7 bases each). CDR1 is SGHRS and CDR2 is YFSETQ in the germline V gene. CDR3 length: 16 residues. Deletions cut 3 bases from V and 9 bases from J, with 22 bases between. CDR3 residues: CASSSPGGGNSVEQFF. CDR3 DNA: TGCGCCAGCAGCTCTCCAGGGGGGGGCAATAGTGTTGAGCAGTTCTTC. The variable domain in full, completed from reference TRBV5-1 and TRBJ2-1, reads KAGVTQTPRYLIKTRGQQVTLSCSPISGHRSVSWYQQTPGQGLQFLFEYFSETQRNKGNFPGRFSGRQFSNSRSEMNVSTLELGDSALYLCASSSPGGGNSVEQFFGPGTRLTVL.

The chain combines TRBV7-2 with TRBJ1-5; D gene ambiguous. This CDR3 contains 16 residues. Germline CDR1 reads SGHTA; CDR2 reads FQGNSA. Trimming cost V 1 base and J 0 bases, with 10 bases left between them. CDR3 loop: CASSLDGSYSNQPQHF. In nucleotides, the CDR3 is TGTGCCAGCAGCTTAGATGGCAGCTATAGCAATCAGCCCCAGCATTTT.

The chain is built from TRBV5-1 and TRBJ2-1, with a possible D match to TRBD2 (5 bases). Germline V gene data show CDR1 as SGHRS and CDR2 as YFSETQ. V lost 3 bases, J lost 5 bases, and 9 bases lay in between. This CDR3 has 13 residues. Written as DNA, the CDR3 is TGCGCCAGCAGCTCGAGGGCAAACAATGAGCAGTTCTTC. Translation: CASSSRANNEQFF.

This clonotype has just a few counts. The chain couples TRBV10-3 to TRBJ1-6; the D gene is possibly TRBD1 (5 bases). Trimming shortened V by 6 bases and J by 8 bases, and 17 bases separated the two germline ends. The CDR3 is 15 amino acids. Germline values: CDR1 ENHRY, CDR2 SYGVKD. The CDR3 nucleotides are TGTGCCATCAGAAGCGGGCCAGCGGGGGATTCACCCCTCCACTTT. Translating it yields CAIRSGPAGDSPLHF.

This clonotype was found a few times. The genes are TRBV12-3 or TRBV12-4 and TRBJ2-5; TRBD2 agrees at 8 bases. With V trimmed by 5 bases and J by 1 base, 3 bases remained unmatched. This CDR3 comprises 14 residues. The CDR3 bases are TGTGCCAGCAGTCGACTAGCGCTCCAAGAGACCCAGTACTTC. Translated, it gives CASSRLALQETQYF.

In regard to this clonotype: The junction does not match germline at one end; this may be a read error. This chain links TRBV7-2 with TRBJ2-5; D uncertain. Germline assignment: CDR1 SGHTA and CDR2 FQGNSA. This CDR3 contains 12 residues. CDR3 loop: CASSLATRTIHF. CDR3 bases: TGTGCCAGCAGCTTAGCGACCCGAACAATTCACTTC.

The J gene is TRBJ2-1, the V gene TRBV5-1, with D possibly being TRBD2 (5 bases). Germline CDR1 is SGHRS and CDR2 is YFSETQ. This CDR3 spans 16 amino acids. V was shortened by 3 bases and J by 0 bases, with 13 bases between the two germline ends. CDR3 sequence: CASSSLTGISYNEQFF. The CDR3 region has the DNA TGCGCCAGCAGCTCCCTGACGGGGATCTCCTACAATGAGCAGTTCTTC.

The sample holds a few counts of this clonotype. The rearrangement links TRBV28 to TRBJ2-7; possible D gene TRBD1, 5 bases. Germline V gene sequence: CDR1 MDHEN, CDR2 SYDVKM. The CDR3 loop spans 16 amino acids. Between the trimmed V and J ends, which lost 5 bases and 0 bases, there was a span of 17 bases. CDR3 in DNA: TGTGCCAGCAGTCTGCCTCCAGGGCAGGGCTCCTACGAGCAGTACTTC. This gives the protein CASSLPPGQGSYEQYF.

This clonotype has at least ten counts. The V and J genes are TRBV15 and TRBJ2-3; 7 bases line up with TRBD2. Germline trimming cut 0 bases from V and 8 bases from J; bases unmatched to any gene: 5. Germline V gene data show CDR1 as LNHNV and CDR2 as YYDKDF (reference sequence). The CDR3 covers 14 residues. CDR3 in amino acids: CATSREIGGGTQYF. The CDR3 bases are TGTGCCACCAGCAGAGAGATTGGGGGGGGTACGCAGTATTTT.

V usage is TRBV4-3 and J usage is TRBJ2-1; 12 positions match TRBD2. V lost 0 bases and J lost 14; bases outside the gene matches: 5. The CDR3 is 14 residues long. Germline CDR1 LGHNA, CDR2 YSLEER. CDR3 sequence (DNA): TGCGCCAGCAGCCAAGACCCTAGCGGGGGGGTGGAGTTCTTC. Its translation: CASSQDPSGGVEFF.

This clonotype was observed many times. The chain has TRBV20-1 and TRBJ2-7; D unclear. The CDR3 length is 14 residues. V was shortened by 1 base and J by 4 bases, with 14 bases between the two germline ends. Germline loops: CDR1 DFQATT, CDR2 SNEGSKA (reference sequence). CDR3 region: CSARAHSIPYEQYF. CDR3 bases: TGCAGTGCTAGAGCTCACTCTATACCGTACGAGCAGTACTTC.

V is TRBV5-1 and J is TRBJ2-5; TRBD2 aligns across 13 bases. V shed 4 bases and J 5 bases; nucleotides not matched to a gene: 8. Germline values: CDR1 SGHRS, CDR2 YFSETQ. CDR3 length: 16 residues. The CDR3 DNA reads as TGCGCCAGCAGCCCCACACTAGCGGGGGGGCGGGAGACCCAGTACTTC. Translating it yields CASSPTLAGGRETQYF.

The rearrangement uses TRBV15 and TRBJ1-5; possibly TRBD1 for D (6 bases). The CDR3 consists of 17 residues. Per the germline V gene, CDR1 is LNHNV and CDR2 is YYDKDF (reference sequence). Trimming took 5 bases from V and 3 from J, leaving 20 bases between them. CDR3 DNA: TGTGCCACCAGCCGAGCCGTAGGGAGACAGGCCAATCAGCCCCAGCATTTT. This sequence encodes CATSRAVGRQANQPQHF.

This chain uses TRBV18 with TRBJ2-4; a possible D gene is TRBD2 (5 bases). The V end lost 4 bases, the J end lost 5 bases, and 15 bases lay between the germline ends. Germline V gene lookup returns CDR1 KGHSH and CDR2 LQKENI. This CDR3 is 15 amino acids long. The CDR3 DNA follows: TGTGCCAGCTCACTCCCCCGGGGTCCAGAAAACATTCAGTACTTC. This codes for CASSLPRGPENIQYF.